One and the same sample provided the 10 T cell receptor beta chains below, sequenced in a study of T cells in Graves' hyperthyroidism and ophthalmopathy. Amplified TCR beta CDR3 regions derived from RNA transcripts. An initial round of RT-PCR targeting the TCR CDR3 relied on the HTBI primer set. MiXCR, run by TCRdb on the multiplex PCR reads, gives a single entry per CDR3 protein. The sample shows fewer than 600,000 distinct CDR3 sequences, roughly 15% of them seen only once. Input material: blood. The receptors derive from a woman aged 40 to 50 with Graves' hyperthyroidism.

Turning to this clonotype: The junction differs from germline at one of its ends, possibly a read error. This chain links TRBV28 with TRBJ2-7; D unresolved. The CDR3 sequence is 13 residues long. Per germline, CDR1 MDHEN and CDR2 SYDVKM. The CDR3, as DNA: TGTGTCAGCAGTAGGGCGCCCTCCTACGAGCAGTACTTC. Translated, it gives CVSSRAPSYEQYF.

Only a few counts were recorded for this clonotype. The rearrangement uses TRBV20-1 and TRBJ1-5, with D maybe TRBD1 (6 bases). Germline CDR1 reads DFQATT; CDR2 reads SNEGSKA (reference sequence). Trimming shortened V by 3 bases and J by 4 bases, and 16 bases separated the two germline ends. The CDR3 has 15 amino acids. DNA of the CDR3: TGCAGTGCTAGTGGGGATGGACAGTTTAATCAGCCCCAGCATTTT. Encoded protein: CSASGDGQFNQPQHF.

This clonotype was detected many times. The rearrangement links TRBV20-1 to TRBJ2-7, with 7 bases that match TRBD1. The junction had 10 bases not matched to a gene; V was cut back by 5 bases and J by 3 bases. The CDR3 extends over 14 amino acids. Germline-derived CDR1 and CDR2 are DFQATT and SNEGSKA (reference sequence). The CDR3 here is CSAVPGQRFYEQYF. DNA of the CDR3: TGCAGTGCTGTGCCGGGACAGAGATTCTACGAGCAGTACTTC.

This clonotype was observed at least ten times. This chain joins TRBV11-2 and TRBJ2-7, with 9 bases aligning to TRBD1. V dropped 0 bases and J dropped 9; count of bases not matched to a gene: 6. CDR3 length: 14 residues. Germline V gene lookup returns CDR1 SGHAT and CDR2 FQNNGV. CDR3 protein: CASSLDVTGGWQYF. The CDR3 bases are TGTGCCAGCAGCTTAGACGTTACAGGGGGCTGGCAGTACTTC.

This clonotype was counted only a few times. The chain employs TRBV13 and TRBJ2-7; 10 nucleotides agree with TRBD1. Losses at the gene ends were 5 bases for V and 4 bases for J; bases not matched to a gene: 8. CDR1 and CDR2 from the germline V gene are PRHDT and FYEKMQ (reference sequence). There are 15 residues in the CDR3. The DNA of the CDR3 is TGTGCCAGCAGCCATCTGGACAGGGGGAATTACGAGCAGTACTTC. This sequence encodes CASSHLDRGNYEQYF.

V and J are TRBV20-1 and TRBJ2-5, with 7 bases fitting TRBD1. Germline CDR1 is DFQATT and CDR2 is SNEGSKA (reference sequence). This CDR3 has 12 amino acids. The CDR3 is CRATGNQETQYF. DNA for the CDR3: TGCAGGGCGACAGGGAACCAAGAGACCCAGTACTTC.

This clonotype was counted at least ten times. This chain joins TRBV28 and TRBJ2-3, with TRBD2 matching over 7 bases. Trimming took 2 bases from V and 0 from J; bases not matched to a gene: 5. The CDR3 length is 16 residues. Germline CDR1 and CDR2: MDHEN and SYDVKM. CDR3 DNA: TGTGCCAGCAGTTTAGCGGGACTAACTAGCACAGATACGCAGTATTTT. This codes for CASSLAGLTSTDTQYF.

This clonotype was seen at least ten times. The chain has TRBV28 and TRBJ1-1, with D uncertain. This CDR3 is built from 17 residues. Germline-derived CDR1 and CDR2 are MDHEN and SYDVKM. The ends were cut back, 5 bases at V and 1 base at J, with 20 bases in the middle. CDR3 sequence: CASSPPKGGFGNTEAFF. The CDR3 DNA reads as TGTGCCAGCAGTCCACCCAAGGGAGGTTTCGGGAACACTGAAGCTTTCTTT.

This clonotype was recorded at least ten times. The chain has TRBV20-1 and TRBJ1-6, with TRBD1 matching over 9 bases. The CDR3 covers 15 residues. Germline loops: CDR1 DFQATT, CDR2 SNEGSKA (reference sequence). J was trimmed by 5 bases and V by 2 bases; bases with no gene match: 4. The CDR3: CSARPGQGNNSPLHF. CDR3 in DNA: TGCAGTGCTAGACCGGGACAGGGTAATAATTCACCCCTCCACTTT.

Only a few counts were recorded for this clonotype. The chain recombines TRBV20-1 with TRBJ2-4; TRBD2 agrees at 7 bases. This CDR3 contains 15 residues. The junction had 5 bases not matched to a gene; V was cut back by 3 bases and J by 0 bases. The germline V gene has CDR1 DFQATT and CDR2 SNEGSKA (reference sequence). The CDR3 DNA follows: TGCAGTGCTAGTGCGGGAGATCTAGCCAAAAACATTCAGTACTTC. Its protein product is CSASAGDLAKNIQYF.